This is a list of T cell receptor beta chains from one sample in a study of T cell clonotyping in hematopoietic cell transplantation. The table came from immunoSEQ multiplex PCR; TCRdb's copy has only in-frame clones and leaves some out. The sample lists about 41,000 clones; 85% were seen once. This specimen consisted of peripheral blood mononuclear cells, obtained before stem cell transplant. The receptors were sampled from a man in his fifties or sixties with acute myeloid leukemia. Some clones in this sample may be carry-over from other donors' samples. Each CDR3 is given with its conserved first and last residue. The order of the fields is V gene, D gene, J gene, CDR3 protein. A D gene is named only where the DNA matches it firmly.

V gene: TRBV7-2; D gene: NA; J gene: TRBJ1-6; CDR3 protein: CASSLRGVWVNSPLHF
V gene: TRBV9; D gene: TRBD2; J gene: TRBJ2-7; CDR3 protein: CASSVGTSGGSEQYF
V gene: TRBV28; D gene: NA; J gene: TRBJ1-5; CDR3 protein: CASSFPAGDSNQPQHF
V gene: TRBV5-1; D gene: NA; J gene: TRBJ2-1; CDR3 protein: CASSLVVQGPYNEQFF
V gene: TRBV5-4; D gene: NA; J gene: TRBJ2-7; CDR3 protein: CASSSTLYEQYF
V gene: TRBV5-1; D gene: TRBD1; J gene: TRBJ1-6; CDR3 protein: CASSLGTGGHSPLHF
V gene: TRBV28; D gene: TRBD1; J gene: TRBJ1-4; CDR3 protein: CASRAGGAEEKLFF
V gene: TRBV28; D gene: NA; J gene: TRBJ2-5; CDR3 protein: CASSFYGQETQYF
V gene: TRBV6-5; D gene: NA; J gene: TRBJ1-1; CDR3 protein: CASSPRPTEAFF
V gene: TRBV7-6; D gene: NA; J gene: TRBJ2-4; CDR3 protein: CASSLGNSDVIQYF
V gene: TRBV28; D gene: NA; J gene: TRBJ2-3; CDR3 protein: CASSFLSGTDTQYF
V gene: TRBV27; D gene: TRBD1; J gene: TRBJ1-2; CDR3 protein: CASRRQGGVYGYTF
V gene: TRBV27; D gene: TRBD1; J gene: TRBJ2-7; CDR3 protein: CASSQDRGYYEQYF
V gene: TRBV7-2; D gene: NA; J gene: TRBJ2-5; CDR3 protein: CASSLYIGETQYF
V gene: TRBV6-5; D gene: NA; J gene: TRBJ2-5; CDR3 protein: CASSYSRETQYF
V gene: TRBV14; D gene: TRBD1; J gene: TRBJ1-2; CDR3 protein: CASSRDRGRALHGYTF
V gene: TRBV29-1; D gene: NA; J gene: TRBJ1-2; CDR3 protein: CSVGWQGVHGYTF
V gene: TRBV19; D gene: NA; J gene: TRBJ1-1; CDR3 protein: CASSIGGNRMNTEAFF
V gene: TRBV28; D gene: NA; J gene: TRBJ1-2; CDR3 protein: CASSLLGNWDNYGYTF
V gene: TRBV10-3; D gene: TRBD1; J gene: TRBJ1-2; CDR3 protein: CAISTDRDRYGYTF
V gene: TRBV7-3; D gene: NA; J gene: TRBJ1-6; CDR3 protein: CASSRSSGNSPLHF
V gene: TRBV5-4; D gene: NA; J gene: TRBJ1-5; CDR3 protein: CASSLGGDQPQHF
V gene: TRBV29-1; D gene: NA; J gene: TRBJ2-1; CDR3 protein: CSVDGPSSYNEQFF
V gene: TRBV19; D gene: TRBD1; J gene: TRBJ1-1; CDR3 protein: CASSETGQEAFF
V gene: TRBV2; D gene: NA; J gene: TRBJ2-5; CDR3 protein: CASAATVTPETQYF
V gene: TRBV6-5; D gene: NA; J gene: TRBJ1-2; CDR3 protein: CASSYSIVGNYGYTF
V gene: TRBV4-3; D gene: NA; J gene: TRBJ2-7; CDR3 protein: CASSQEWPSYEQYF
V gene: TRBV7-2; D gene: NA; J gene: TRBJ1-3; CDR3 protein: CASSLDRAGKNTIYF
V gene: TRBV5-8; D gene: NA; J gene: TRBJ1-2; CDR3 protein: CASSLATGGGDYGYTF
V gene: TRBV5-5; D gene: TRBD1; J gene: TRBJ2-7; CDR3 protein: CASSLTGTGPYEQYF
V gene: TRBV20-1; D gene: NA; J gene: TRBJ1-5; CDR3 protein: CSARGPGPQHF
V gene: TRBV5-1; D gene: NA; J gene: TRBJ2-2; CDR3 protein: CASSLQPNTGELFF
V gene: TRBV9; D gene: NA; J gene: TRBJ1-3; CDR3 protein: CASSVVSGTGNTIYF
V gene: TRBV6-6; D gene: TRBD1; J gene: TRBJ1-5; CDR3 protein: CASSYSGTGSQPQHF
V gene: TRBV7-8; D gene: NA; J gene: TRBJ1-3; CDR3 protein: CASSLLNTIYF
V gene: TRBV6-5; D gene: NA; J gene: TRBJ2-7; CDR3 protein: CASRVGYEQYF
V gene: TRBV5-1; D gene: NA; J gene: TRBJ2-2; CDR3 protein: CASSLELPNTGELFF
V gene: TRBV29-1; D gene: TRBD1; J gene: TRBJ2-5; CDR3 protein: CSGRTGGTETQYF
V gene: TRBV29-1; D gene: TRBD2; J gene: TRBJ2-7; CDR3 protein: CSVADGLAGDYEQYF
V gene: TRBV5-4; D gene: NA; J gene: TRBJ2-1; CDR3 protein: CASSSRLGRGNEQFF
V gene: TRBV25-1; D gene: NA; J gene: TRBJ1-6; CDR3 protein: CASSDSYNSPLHF
V gene: TRBV6-5; D gene: TRBD2; J gene: TRBJ2-7; CDR3 protein: CASSYSSGGPYEQYF
V gene: TRBV4-1; D gene: NA; J gene: TRBJ2-3; CDR3 protein: CASSQANMGFTDTQYF
V gene: TRBV9; D gene: NA; J gene: TRBJ2-5; CDR3 protein: CASSVDVVAVTQYF
V gene: TRBV7-3; D gene: NA; J gene: TRBJ1-1; CDR3 protein: CASSLTWNTEAFF
V gene: TRBV18; D gene: TRBD1; J gene: TRBJ1-1; CDR3 protein: CASSQSRTGDPTEAFF
V gene: TRBV19; D gene: NA; J gene: TRBJ2-2; CDR3 protein: CASSISSGATGELFF
V gene: TRBV19; D gene: NA; J gene: TRBJ2-2; CDR3 protein: CASSRGSAGELFF
V gene: TRBV11-1; D gene: NA; J gene: TRBJ1-1; CDR3 protein: CASSLHTEAFF
V gene: TRBV2; D gene: TRBD2; J gene: TRBJ2-3; CDR3 protein: CASVKERGYTDTQYF
V gene: TRBV2; D gene: NA; J gene: TRBJ1-5; CDR3 protein: CASSELGNQPQHF
V gene: TRBV6-5; D gene: NA; J gene: TRBJ1-1; CDR3 protein: CASSSVNTEAFF